This T cell receptor beta chain was recovered during a study of blood T cell repertoires in COVID-19. The germline V gene encodes CDR1 GTSNPN and CDR2 SVGIG (reference sequence). CDR3 length: 16 amino acids. V lost 4 bases to trimming and J lost 3 bases; unmatched junction nucleotides: 12. Here immunoSEQ multiplex PCR was the method, and the copy in TCRdb shows in-frame clones only, minus some. The sample has some 140,000 clones; around three quarters are singletons. This sequence was found in a human donor in a cohort sampled during active COVID-19. This chain links TRBV30 with TRBJ1-1; the match to TRBD1 covers 9 bases. What was sequenced was peripheral blood. CDR3 in DNA: TGTGCCTGGATCCCGAAGTCGGGACAGGGACACACTGAAGCTTTCTTT. This codes for CAWIPKSGQGHTEAFF. Full variable domain (remainder filled in from reference TRBV30 and TRBJ1-1): SQTIHQWPATLVQPVGSPLSLECTVEGTSNPNLYWYRQAAGRGLQLLFYSVGIGQISSEVPQNLSASRPQDRQFILSSKKLLLSDSGFYLCAWIPKSGQGHTEAFFGQGTRLTVV.